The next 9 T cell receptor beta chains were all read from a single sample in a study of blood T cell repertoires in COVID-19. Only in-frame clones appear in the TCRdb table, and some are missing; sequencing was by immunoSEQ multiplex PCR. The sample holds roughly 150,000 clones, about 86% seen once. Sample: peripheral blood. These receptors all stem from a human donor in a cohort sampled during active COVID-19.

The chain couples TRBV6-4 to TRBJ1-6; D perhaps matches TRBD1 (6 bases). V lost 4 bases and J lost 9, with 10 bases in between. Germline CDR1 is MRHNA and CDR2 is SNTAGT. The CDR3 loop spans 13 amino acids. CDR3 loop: CASSASTGSPLHF. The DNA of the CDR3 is TGTGCCAGCAGTGCTTCGACAGGTTCACCCCTCCACTTT.

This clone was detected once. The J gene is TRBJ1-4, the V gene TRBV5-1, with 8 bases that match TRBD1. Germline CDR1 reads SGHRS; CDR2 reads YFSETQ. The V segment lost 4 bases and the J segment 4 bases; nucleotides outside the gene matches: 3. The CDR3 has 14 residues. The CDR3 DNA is TGCGCCAGCAGCCACGGACAGGGTAATGAAAAACTGTTTTTT. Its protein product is CASSHGQGNEKLFF.

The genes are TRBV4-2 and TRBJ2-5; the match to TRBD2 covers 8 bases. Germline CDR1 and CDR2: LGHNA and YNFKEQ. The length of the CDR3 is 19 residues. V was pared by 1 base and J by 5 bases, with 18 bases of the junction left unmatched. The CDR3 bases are TGTGCCAGCAGCCAAGTTACTGGAGTGAGCGGGGGCTTGGGGGAGACCCAGTACTTC. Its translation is CASSQVTGVSGGLGETQYF.

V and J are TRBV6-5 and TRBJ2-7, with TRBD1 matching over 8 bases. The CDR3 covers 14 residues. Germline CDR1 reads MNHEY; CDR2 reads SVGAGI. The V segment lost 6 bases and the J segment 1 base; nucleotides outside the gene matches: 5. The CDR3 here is CASSINRGSYEQYF. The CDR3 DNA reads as TGTGCCAGCAGCATAAACAGGGGGTCCTACGAGCAGTACTTC.

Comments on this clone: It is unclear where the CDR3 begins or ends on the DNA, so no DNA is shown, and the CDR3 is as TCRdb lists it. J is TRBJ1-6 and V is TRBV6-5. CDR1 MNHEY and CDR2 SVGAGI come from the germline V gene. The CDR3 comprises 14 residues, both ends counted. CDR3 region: CASSSSTGGSPLHF.

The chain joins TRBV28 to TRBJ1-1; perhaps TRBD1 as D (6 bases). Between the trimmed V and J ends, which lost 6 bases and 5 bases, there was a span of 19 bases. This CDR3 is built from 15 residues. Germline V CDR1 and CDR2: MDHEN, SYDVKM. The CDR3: CASRPSRGAGTEAFF. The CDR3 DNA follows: TGTGCCAGCAGACCCAGTCGGGGGGCCGGTACTGAAGCTTTCTTT.

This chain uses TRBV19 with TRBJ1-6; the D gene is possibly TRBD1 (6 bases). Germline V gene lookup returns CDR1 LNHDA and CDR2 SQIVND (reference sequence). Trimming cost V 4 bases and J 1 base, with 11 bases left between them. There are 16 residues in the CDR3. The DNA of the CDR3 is TGTGCCAGTAGTACAAGGGGGGGGTCCTATAATTCACCCCTCCACTTT. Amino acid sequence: CASSTRGGSYNSPLHF.

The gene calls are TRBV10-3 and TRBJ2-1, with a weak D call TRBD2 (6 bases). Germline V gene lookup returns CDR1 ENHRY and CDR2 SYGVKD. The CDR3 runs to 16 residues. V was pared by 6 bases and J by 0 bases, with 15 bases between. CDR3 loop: CAIRTTGTHSYNEQFF. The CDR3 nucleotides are TGTGCCATCAGGACAACCGGGACTCACTCCTACAATGAGCAGTTCTTC.

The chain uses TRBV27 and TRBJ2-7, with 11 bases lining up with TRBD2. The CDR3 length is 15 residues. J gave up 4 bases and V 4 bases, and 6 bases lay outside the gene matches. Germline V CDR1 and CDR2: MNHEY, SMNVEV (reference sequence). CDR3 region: CASSSISGGVYEQYF. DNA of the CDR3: TGTGCCAGCAGTTCGATTAGCGGGGGGGTGTACGAGCAGTACTTC.